The 2 T cell receptor beta chains presented below share a single source sample, sequenced in a study of T-cell reconstitution after alpha-beta-depleted transplantation in children. The TCRbeta library incorporated unique molecular identifiers. TCRdb re-called the PCR reads through MiXCR, storing one row per CDR3 protein. The sample yields over 300,000 distinct CDR3 sequences, 10% seen once. The sequences come from PBMCs from the stem cell graft donor, collected from the stem cell graft. Every receptor here comes from a human donor who donated a stem cell graft to a child with acute lymphoblastic leukemia.

Ten or more counts support this clonotype. V gene TRBV28 combines with J gene TRBJ2-7, with 9 bases lining up with TRBD1. With V trimmed by 8 bases and J by 9 bases, 11 bases remained unmatched. Per germline, CDR1 MDHEN and CDR2 SYDVKM. The CDR3 runs to 13 residues. The CDR3 nucleotides read TGTGCCAGCCGGGGACAGGGAAGGGACGGGCAGTACTTC. Translating gives CASRGQGRDGQYF.

The gene calls are TRBV5-1 and TRBJ2-6; no clear D gene. The CDR3 runs to 18 residues. The V end lost 2 bases, the J end lost 0 bases, and 15 bases lay between the germline ends. Germline V lookup: CDR1 SGHRS, CDR2 YFSETQ. DNA for the CDR3: TGCGCCAGCAGCTTTTCTTTTAGGGTCAGCTCTGGGGCCAACGTCCTGACTTTC. It encodes CASSFSFRVSSGANVLTF.